This T cell receptor (beta chain) was identified during a study of Graves' ophthalmopathy and Graves' hyperthyroidism. Using RNA transcripts, the TCR beta CDR3 regions were amplified. HTBI-primed first-round RT-PCR preceded second-round multiplex PCR. MiXCR, applied by TCRdb to the multiplex PCR reads, yields one record per CDR3 protein. The profile shows around 1.1 million distinct CDR3 sequences, 35% to 40% of them singletons. Germline values: CDR1 SGHDT, CDR2 YYEEEE. The V end was cut by 1 base, the J end by 0 bases, with 14 bases between. This CDR3 has 17 residues. This clonotype was detected only a few times.

This TCR derives from an adult man with Graves' hyperthyroidism. The chain carries TRBV5-6 and TRBJ1-5; D unresolved. The sequenced material came from peripheral blood or thyroid tissue (not recorded which). CDR3 protein: CASSLWAGRSSNQPQHF. CDR3 nucleotides: TGTGCCAGCAGCTTGTGGGCAGGACGGTCTAGCAATCAGCCCCAGCATTTT. Using reference TRBV5-6 and TRBJ1-5 for the parts outside the CDR3, the full variable domain is DAGVTQSPTHLIKTRGQQVTLRCSPKSGHDTVSWYQQALGQGPQFIFQYYEEEERQRGNFPDRFSGHQFPNYSSELNVNALLLGDSALYLCASSLWAGRSSNQPQHFGDGTRLSIL.